The sequence of this T cell receptor beta chain was determined in a study of post-analysis software for immune sequencing data. Study-level points and caveats: A few TRBV segments (TRBV5-6, TRBV5-1 and TRBV20-1 among them) occurred more frequently in patients than in controls.

On this clonotype: The target antigen is unknown.

TCR beta cDNA libraries had unique molecular identifiers. Input of about 1 to 11 million T cells yielded some 500,000 cDNA molecules. TCRdb reprocessed the PCR reads with MiXCR, giving one entry per CDR3 protein. The repertoire holds 700,000 to 800,000 distinct CDR3 sequences, with about 32% as singletons. Germline V gene data show CDR1 as SGHTA and CDR2 as FQGNSA. CDR3 length: 13 residues. Trimming cost V 4 bases and J 5 bases, with 11 bases left between them. The sample consisted of blood. The rearrangement uses TRBV7-2 and TRBJ1-1; D unresolved. The sequence was obtained from a girl under 18 with multiple sclerosis. CDR3 coding DNA: TGTGCCAGCAGCTCTTGGGGAAAAACTGAAGCTTTCTTT. This translates into CASSSWGKTEAFF.